This TCR beta chain was captured in a study of cytomegalovirus exposure and HLA in healthy donors. Some clones are missing from TCRdb's copy, which holds only in-frame ones; the method was immunoSEQ multiplex PCR. The sample carries tens of thousands of clones, roughly 94% recorded once. Germline lookup yields CDR1 LGHNA and CDR2 YSLEER. J was trimmed by 5 bases and V by 8 bases; bases with no gene match: 3. The CDR3 is 12 residues long. The receptor comes from a man younger than 35 in good health and CMV-seronegative. The chain employs TRBV4-3 and TRBJ2-7, with TRBD2 matching over 10 bases. Sequencing used PBMCs. CDR3 amino acids: CASGLAGDEQYF. DNA for the CDR3: TGCGCCAGCGGGCTAGCGGGAGACGAGCAGTACTTC.